This T cell receptor (beta chain) is from a study of blood T cell repertoires in COVID-19. There are 15 residues in the CDR3. Per the germline V gene, CDR1 is MNHNY and CDR2 is SVGAGI (reference sequence). With 7 bases clipped from V and 1 base from J, the junction kept 7 bases outside the gene matches. Libraries were prepared by immunoSEQ multiplex PCR; TCRdb keeps only in-frame clonotypes and omits some of them. In the table there are around 60,000 clones, about 79% of which are singletons. The sample taken for sequencing was peripheral blood. V gene TRBV6-6 combines with J gene TRBJ2-3; 8 bases fit TRBD1. This TCR was recovered from a woman aged 55 to 70 with acute or convalescent COVID-19. CDR3 coding DNA: TGTGCCAGCACCCCCGGACAGGGAGGCACAGATACGCAGTATTTT. As protein: CASTPGQGGTDTQYF.